Listed below are T cell receptor beta chains from one sample, sequenced in a study of blood T cells in healthy people across ages. TCRdb called the 5' RACE reads again in MiXCR, with one record for every CDR3 protein. The sample has 1.4 million to 1.5 million distinct CDR3 sequences; 35% to 45% are singletons. Input material: blood. These receptors were obtained from a woman younger than 35 in good health. Both conserved end residues are part of each CDR3. D genes are given only for firm matches. The size of a clone is reported for some rows only, either as once, few or many, or as a class for expanded clones.

>TRBV29-1|TRBD2|few|TRBJ2-1|23
TGCAGCGTTTTGTGTTGGAGGTCGGGGATAAACCGGACTAGCGGGAAGCCCTACAATGAGCAGTTCTTC
CSVLCWRSGINRTSGKPYNEQFF
>TRBV28|TRBD2|-|TRBJ2-3|17
TGTGCCAGCAGGAGCGGGACTAGCGGGGGGGTTTTGAATACGCAGTATTTT
CASRSGTSGGVLNTQYF
>TRBV7-9|TRBD1|-|TRBJ2-4|14
TGTGCCAGCAGCGTGGGACAGCTACCTACTGAGCAGTACTTC
CASSVGQLPTEQYF
>TRBV9|-|few|TRBJ2-5|14
TGTGCCAGCAGCTCGGGGTCTCTCCAAGAGACCCAGTACTTC
CASSSGSLQETQYF
>TRBV24-1|TRBD1|few|TRBJ2-7|16
TGTGCCACCAGTGATCCCGGAACAGGGGGGTCCTACGAGCAGTACTTC
CATSDPGTGGSYEQYF
>TRBV3-1|TRBD2|-|TRBJ2-3|17
TGTGCCAGCACCCAGTTTTCGCTAGCGGGGGGGCAGGGTACGCAGTATTTT
CASTQFSLAGGQGTQYF
>TRBV5-1|TRBD1|-|TRBJ2-7|14
TGCGCCAGCAGCTTGTTACAGGGGGCCTACGAGCAGTACTTC
CASSLLQGAYEQYF
>TRBV6-5|TRBD1|-|TRBJ2-7|13
TGTGCCAGCACCACAGGGGGTTCTGGGGAGCAGTACTTC
CASTTGGSGEQYF
>TRBV20-1|TRBD1|many|TRBJ2-3|12
TGCAGTGCTGGACAGGGGACAGATACGCAGTATTTT
CSAGQGTDTQYF
>TRBV11-2|-|few|TRBJ2-6|20
TGTGCCAGCAGCTTACGCGGACAGAACAATCAAATCTCTGGGGCCAACGTCCTGACTTTC
CASSLRGQNNQISGANVLTF
>TRBV7-2|TRBD2|many|TRBJ2-3|15
TGTGCCAGCAGCCGACATAGCGGGAGCACAGATACGCAGTATTTT
CASSRHSGSTDTQYF
>TRBV9|-|-|TRBJ1-4|13
TGTGCCAGCAGCGTAGTGGCAGGGCAAGGACTGTTTTTT
CASSVVAGQGLFF
>TRBV10-2|-|-|TRBJ2-3|12
TGCGCCAGCGGGTTACGGGCAGATACGCAGTATTTT
CASGLRADTQYF
>TRBV7-2|-|-|TRBJ2-7|15
TGTGCCAGCAGCTTAACGCAGGGTAGTTGGGACGAGCAGTACTTC
CASSLTQGSWDEQYF
>TRBV3-1|-|-|TRBJ2-5|16
TGTGCCAGCAGCCAATCCGACCCGGGGAAGCAAGAGACCCAGTACTTC
CASSQSDPGKQETQYF
>TRBV20-1|TRBD2|-|TRBJ2-7|16
TGCAGTGCTAGAGCCCTGGGACTAGCGGGAGCTCTCGAGCAGTACTTC
CSARALGLAGALEQYF
>TRBV11-2|TRBD1|-|TRBJ1-6|15
TGTGCCAGCAGCGCCCGGGACAGGGGGAATTCACCCCTCCACTTT
CASSARDRGNSPLHF
>TRBV15|-|-|TRBJ2-7|15
TGTGCCACCAGCAGAGAGGGGGCCCCTACCTACGAGCAGTACTTC
CATSREGAPTYEQYF
>TRBV5-1|-|-|TRBJ2-5|15
TGCGCCAGCAGCTTGGAGGCTACGTATCAAGAGACCCAGTACTTC
CASSLEATYQETQYF
>TRBV7-3|-|-|TRBJ1-1|17
TGTGCCAGCAGCTTACTAGGGACTGGTCAGTTGAACACTGAAGCTTTCTTT
CASSLLGTGQLNTEAFF
>TRBV29-1|-|few|TRBJ2-7|13
TGCAGCGTTGTGTGGCGGGTTTCCTACGAGCAGTACTTC
CSVVWRVSYEQYF
>TRBV3-1|-|-|TRBJ2-3|14
TGTGCCAGCAGCCAGACGACCTACACAGATACGCAGTATTTT
CASSQTTYTDTQYF
>TRBV10-2|TRBD1|-|TRBJ2-7|13
TGCGCCAGCGGGTGGGACAGACCCCTCGAGCAGTACTTC
CASGWDRPLEQYF
>TRBV4-1|-|-|TRBJ1-5|17
TGCGCCAGCAGCCAAGATGGGGGGTTCAATAGCAATCAGCCCCAGCATTTT
CASSQDGGFNSNQPQHF
>TRBV27|TRBD2|few|TRBJ2-3|17
TGTGCCAGCAGTCCACTGCTAGCGGGGGTACCCACAGATACGCAGTATTTT
CASSPLLAGVPTDTQYF
>TRBV20-1|TRBD2|-|TRBJ2-5|13
TGCAGTGCTAAATTGGGACTAGCGGAGACCCAGTACTTC
CSAKLGLAETQYF
>TRBV12-3/TRBV12-4|TRBD1|-|TRBJ1-4|15
TGTGCCAGCAGCCGGTCCGGGACAGGGGATGAAAAACTGTTTTTT
CASSRSGTGDEKLFF
>TRBV28|-|-|TRBJ2-7|15
TGTGCCAGCAGGCCCTCGGATCAGGGAAGGTACGAGCAGTACTTC
CASRPSDQGRYEQYF
>TRBV20-1|-|many|TRBJ1-5|15
TGCAGTGCTCCCTCGGGGGGTATTGGCAATCAGCCCCAGCATTTT
CSAPSGGIGNQPQHF
>TRBV7-6|TRBD2|-|TRBJ2-3|18
TGTGCCAGCAGCTTAGCCCTCGAGCGGGATATGAGCACAGATACGCAGTATTTT
CASSLALERDMSTDTQYF
>TRBV6-2/TRBV6-3|TRBD1|-|TRBJ2-7|13
TGTGCCGGCAGTAGGACAGGGGCCTACGAGCAGTACTTC
CAGSRTGAYEQYF
>TRBV5-1|TRBD1|-|TRBJ2-7|15
TGCGCCAGCAGCTGTGGACAGGGGGGAACCTACGAGCAGTACTTC
CASSCGQGGTYEQYF
>TRBV6-5|TRBD2|few|TRBJ2-1|16
TGTGCCAGCACTACTATAGCGGGGGGGGTGGTCAATGAGCAGTTCTTC
CASTTIAGGVVNEQFF
>TRBV4-2|-|-|TRBJ2-7|17
TGTGCCAGCAGCCAACAAGAAGGGGGAACGTCCTACAATGAGCAGTACTTC
CASSQQEGGTSYNEQYF
>TRBV10-3|TRBD1|-|TRBJ2-7|13
TGTGCCATCTCCGGGACAGGGCTGAACGAGCAGTACTTC
CAISGTGLNEQYF
>TRBV5-1|TRBD1|-|TRBJ1-1|17
TGCGCCAGCAGCTTCGAACCGAAAATTGACAGGGCCACTGAAGCTTTCTTT
CASSFEPKIDRATEAFF
>TRBV20-1|TRBD1|-|TRBJ1-1|14
TGCAGTGCTAGAGATACGACAGGGCCGGGCGGGGCTTTCTTT
CSARDTTGPGGAFF
>TRBV5-6|-|-|TRBJ1-4|12
TGTGCCAGCAGCCCTAATAATGAAAAACTGTTTTTT
CASSPNNEKLFF
>TRBV7-2|TRBD1|few|TRBJ2-4|17
TGTGCCAGCAGCTTAGAGACAGGGGGTGCGGCCAAAAACATTCAGTACTTC
CASSLETGGAAKNIQYF
>TRBV7-6|-|-|TRBJ2-3|14
TGTGCCAGCAGCTTATCAACTTTGGTGGATACGCAGTATTTT
CASSLSTLVDTQYF
>TRBV5-1|TRBD2|-|TRBJ2-1|15
TGCGCCAGCAGCTTGTCGCGGGGGTATCGGGATGAGCAGTTCTTC
CASSLSRGYRDEQFF
>TRBV3-1|-|few|TRBJ2-1|16
TGTGCCAGCAGCCAATTTAGTCTCCGTGAGGGGGATGAGCAGTTCTTC
CASSQFSLREGDEQFF
>TRBV7-2|TRBD2|-|TRBJ2-3|15
TGTGCCGGCAGCTTGGGCGGGAGGGCCTCGAATACGCAGTATTTT
CAGSLGGRASNTQYF
>TRBV15|-|-|TRBJ2-5|16
TGTGCCACCAGCAGAGATGAACAGACGAACCGGGCGACCCAGTACTTC
CATSRDEQTNRATQYF
>TRBV12-3/TRBV12-4|-|few|TRBJ2-7|15
TGTGCCAGCAGTTTAGCGTCTGTCGGGAGCTACGAGCAGTACTTC
CASSLASVGSYEQYF
>TRBV3-1|-|few|TRBJ2-5|15
TGTGCCAGCAGCCTAGGGACGGGAATACAAGAGACCCAGTACTTC
CASSLGTGIQETQYF
>TRBV7-2|TRBD2|few|TRBJ2-7|17
TGTGCCAGCAGCTTAGCGGGACTAGCGGGGGGGTCCTACGAGCAGTACTTC
CASSLAGLAGGSYEQYF
>TRBV29-1|-|-|TRBJ2-3|11
TGCAGCGGCCCAAGGGGGGATACGCAGTATTTT
CSGPRGDTQYF
>TRBV14|-|few|TRBJ1-6|15
TGTGCCAGCAGCCAACGGCAGTCACTGTATTCACCCCTCCACTTT
CASSQRQSLYSPLHF
>TRBV9|-|-|TRBJ2-5|15
TGTGCCAGCAGCGTAGCGGGGGACCCCCGAGAGACCCAGTACTTC
CASSVAGDPRETQYF
>TRBV4-2|TRBD2|-|TRBJ2-5|15
TGTGCCAGCAGCCAAGAGTCTAGCGGGTGGGAGACCCAGTACTTC
CASSQESSGWETQYF
>TRBV29-1|TRBD2|few|TRBJ2-1|14
TGCAGCGTTGACCCTAGCGGGGGGGGTAATGAGCAGTTCTTC
CSVDPSGGGNEQFF
>TRBV18|-|-|TRBJ1-5|11
TGTGCCAGCTCACCACCGAACAGCCAGCATTTT
CASSPPNSQHF
>TRBV20-1|-|-|TRBJ2-7|17
TGCAGTGCTCTAGGGTCGGACAGCCCGACCCTCTCCTACGAGCAGTACTTC
CSALGSDSPTLSYEQYF